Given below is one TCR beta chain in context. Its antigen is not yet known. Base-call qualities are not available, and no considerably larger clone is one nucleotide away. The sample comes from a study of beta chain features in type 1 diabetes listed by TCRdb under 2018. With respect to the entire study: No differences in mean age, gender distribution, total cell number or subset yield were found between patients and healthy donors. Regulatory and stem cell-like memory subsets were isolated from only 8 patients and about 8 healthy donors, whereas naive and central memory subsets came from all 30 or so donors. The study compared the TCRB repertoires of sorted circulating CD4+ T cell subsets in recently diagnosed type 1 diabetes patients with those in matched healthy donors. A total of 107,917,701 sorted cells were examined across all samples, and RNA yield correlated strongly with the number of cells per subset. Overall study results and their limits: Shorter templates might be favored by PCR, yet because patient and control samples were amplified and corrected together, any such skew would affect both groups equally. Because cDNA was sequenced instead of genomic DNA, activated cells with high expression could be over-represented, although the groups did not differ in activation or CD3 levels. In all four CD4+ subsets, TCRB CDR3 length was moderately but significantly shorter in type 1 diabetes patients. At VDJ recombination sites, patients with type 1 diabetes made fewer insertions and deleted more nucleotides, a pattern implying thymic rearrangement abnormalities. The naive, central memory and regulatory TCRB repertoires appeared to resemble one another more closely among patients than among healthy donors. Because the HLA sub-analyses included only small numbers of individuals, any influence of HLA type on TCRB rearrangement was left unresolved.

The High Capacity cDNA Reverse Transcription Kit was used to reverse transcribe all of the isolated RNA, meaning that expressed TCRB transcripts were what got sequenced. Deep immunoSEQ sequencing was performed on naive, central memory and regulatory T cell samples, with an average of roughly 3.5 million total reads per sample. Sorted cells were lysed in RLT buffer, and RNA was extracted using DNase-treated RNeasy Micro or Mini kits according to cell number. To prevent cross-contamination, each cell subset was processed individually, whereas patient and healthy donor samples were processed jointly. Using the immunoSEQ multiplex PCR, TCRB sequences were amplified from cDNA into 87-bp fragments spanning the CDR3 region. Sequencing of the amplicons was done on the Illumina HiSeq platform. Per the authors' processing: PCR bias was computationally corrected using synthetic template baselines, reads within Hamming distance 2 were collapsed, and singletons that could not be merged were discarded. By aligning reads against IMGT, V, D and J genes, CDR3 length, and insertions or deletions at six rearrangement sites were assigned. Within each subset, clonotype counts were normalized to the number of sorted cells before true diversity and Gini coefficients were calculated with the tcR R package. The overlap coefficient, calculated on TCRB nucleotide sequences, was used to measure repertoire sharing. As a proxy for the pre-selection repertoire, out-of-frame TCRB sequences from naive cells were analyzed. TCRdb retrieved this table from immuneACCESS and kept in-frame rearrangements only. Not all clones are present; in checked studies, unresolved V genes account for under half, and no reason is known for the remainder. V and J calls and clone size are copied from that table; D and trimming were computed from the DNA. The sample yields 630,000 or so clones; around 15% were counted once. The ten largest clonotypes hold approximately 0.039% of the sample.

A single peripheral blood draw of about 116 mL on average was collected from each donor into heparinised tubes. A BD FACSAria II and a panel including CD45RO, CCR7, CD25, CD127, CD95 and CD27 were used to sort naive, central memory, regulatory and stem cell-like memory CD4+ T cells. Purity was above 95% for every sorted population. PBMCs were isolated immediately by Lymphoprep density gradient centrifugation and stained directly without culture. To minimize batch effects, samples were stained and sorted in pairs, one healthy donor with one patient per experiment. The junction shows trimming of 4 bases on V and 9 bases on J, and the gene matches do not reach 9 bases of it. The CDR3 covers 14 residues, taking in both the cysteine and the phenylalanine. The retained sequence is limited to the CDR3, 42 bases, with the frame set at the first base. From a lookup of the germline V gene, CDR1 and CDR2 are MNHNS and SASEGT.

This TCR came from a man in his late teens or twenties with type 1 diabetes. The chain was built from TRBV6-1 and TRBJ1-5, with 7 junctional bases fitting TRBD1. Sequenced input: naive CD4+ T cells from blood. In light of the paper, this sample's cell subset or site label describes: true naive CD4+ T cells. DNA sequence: TGTGCCAGCAGTGTGGACAGGTTGCATTGGCCCCAGCATTTT. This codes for CASSVDRLHWPQHF.